The sample holds many counts of the clone carrying this T cell receptor (beta chain). Its antigen is not known. V was trimmed by 4 bases and J by 5 bases, leaving 9 bases between them. The germline V gene encodes CDR1 ENHRY and CDR2 SYGVKD. The CDR3 runs 13 residues. The time point here: longitudinal time-point 3. This specimen comes from a study of neurological immune-mediated disorders. Notes on the study in general: No CDR3 amino acid sequences were shared by expanded clones across subjects, suggesting private repertoires in all groups. Levels of TCR clonal expansion peaked in HTLV-1-associated myelopathy and reached their lowest in multiple sclerosis, under those of healthy controls.

cDNA synthesis was performed by 5'RACE with 10-nucleotide random UMIs. From 15-18 subjects, every sequencing run obtained over 190 million TCR-beta sequences. In TCRdb, the 5' RACE reads were re-called with MiXCR into one record per CDR3 protein. The sample holds roughly 100,000 distinct CDR3 sequences; about 10% are singletons and the top ten take about 3.1%. The receptor was derived from a female donor with HTLV-1-associated myelopathy (HAM/TSP). This chain connects TRBV10-3 to TRBJ1-5, with D possibly being TRBD1 (5 bases). Sequencing was done on a sample of PBMCs. The CDR3 reads CAISGQSHQPQHF. DNA of the CDR3: TGTGCCATCAGTGGACAGTCTCATCAGCCCCAGCATTTT.